A single sample is the source of the 4 T cell receptor beta chains below, sequenced in a study of identical twins' blood T cells. TCRdb re-called the 5' RACE reads with MiXCR, one entry per CDR3 protein. The sample includes fewer than 450,000 distinct CDR3 sequences, 25% to 35% of them seen just once. The sample consisted of PBMCs. These receptors were obtained from a woman aged 18-49 years in good health.

V is TRBV12-3 or TRBV12-4 and J is TRBJ1-5; D is possibly TRBD1 (5 bases). V lost 7 bases and J lost 7, with 17 bases in between. The CDR3 is 14 amino acids. CDR3 nucleotide sequence: TGTGCCAGCACTACCAATGGGGGAACCCAGCCCCAGCATTTT. It translates to CASTTNGGTQPQHF.

With respect to this clonotype: This sequence may be a read error, since a much larger clone differs from it by one base. This sequence joins TRBV3-1 and TRBJ2-1; 7 bases are shared with TRBD2. V dropped 4 bases and J dropped 7; count of bases not matched to a gene: 10. Germline V CDR1 and CDR2: LGHDT, YNNKEL (reference sequence). The CDR3 contains 15 residues. In nucleotides, the CDR3 is TGTGCCAGCAGCCCTACTAGCGCCGCAAGTAATGAGCAGTTCTTC. It specifies CASSPTSAASNEQFF.

This chain joins TRBV20-1 and TRBJ2-1; TRBD2 might be the D (5 bases). This CDR3 is built from 13 residues. The germline CDR1 and CDR2 sequences are DFQATT and SNEGSKA (reference sequence). V shed 8 bases and J shed 8 bases, with 19 bases lying between them. The CDR3 DNA reads as TGCAGTTCAAGCGGCCTAAGCGGCCATGAGCAGTTCTTC. Amino acid sequence: CSSSGLSGHEQFF.

The CDR3 coding sequence is TGTGCCAGCAGCTTACTGGGGGGAGATGGCTACACCTTC. Its protein is CASSLLGGDGYTF. The chain combines TRBV7-8 with TRBJ1-2; tentative D call: TRBD1 (5 bases). This CDR3 spans 13 amino acids. V gave up 2 bases and J gave up 6 bases, with 10 bases separating them. Germline-derived CDR1 and CDR2 are SGHVS and FQNEAQ. Variable domain in full (rest from reference TRBV7-8 and TRBJ1-2): GAGVSQSPRYKVAKRGQDVALRCDPISGHVSLFWYQQALGQGPEFLTYFQNEAQLDKSGLPSDRFFAERPEGSVSTLKIQRTQQEDSAVYLCASSLLGGDGYTFGSGTRLTVV.